The 23 T cell receptor beta chains in this list originate from one sample, sequenced in a study of neurological immune-mediated disorders. TCRdb analysed the 5' RACE reads with MiXCR anew, one entry per CDR3 protein. The table lists approximately 48,000 distinct CDR3 sequences, approximately 2.8% of them singletons. Sequenced sample: PBMCs. These receptor sequences come from a woman between 45 and 65 years old with multiple sclerosis.

This clonotype came up many times. The J gene is TRBJ1-2, the V gene TRBV4-1; D is undetermined. This CDR3 contains 17 residues. Germline CDR1 reads MGHRA; CDR2 reads YSYEKL. The V and J ends lost 0 bases and 4 bases respectively, with 18 bases between them. The CDR3 region is CASSQDVGSLPLYGYTF. In DNA, the CDR3 is TGCGCCAGCAGCCAAGATGTAGGGAGCCTACCGCTCTATGGCTACACCTTC.

This clonotype was seen at least ten times. The rearrangement joins TRBV10-3 to TRBJ1-5; D not resolved. V was clipped by 4 bases and J by 3 bases, with 7 bases between them. Per germline, CDR1 ENHRY and CDR2 SYGVKD. The CDR3 consists of 13 residues. CDR3 in DNA: TGTGCCATCAGTGGGACTGTCAATCAGCCCCAGCATTTT. Residues: CAISGTVNQPQHF.

This clonotype was seen repeatedly, ten times or more. The chain has TRBV12-3 or TRBV12-4 and TRBJ2-7; 9 nucleotides match TRBD1. V gave up 3 bases and J gave up 3 bases; unmatched junction bases: 9. CDR3 length equals 16 residues. The CDR3 loop is CASSFAVTGGLYEQYF. The CDR3 DNA reads as TGTGCCAGCAGTTTTGCGGTTACAGGGGGCCTCTACGAGCAGTACTTC.

The table lists this clonotype with many counts. V is TRBV7-9 and J is TRBJ2-7; 9 bases map to TRBD1. This CDR3 has 17 residues. The germline gives CDR1 SEHNR, CDR2 FQNEAQ (reference sequence). J was trimmed by 3 bases and V by 2 bases; bases with no gene match: 11. CDR3 loop: CASSLSPIGQGSYEQYF. The CDR3 DNA is TGTGCCAGCAGCTTAAGTCCAATAGGACAGGGGAGCTACGAGCAGTACTTC.

This clonotype was observed at least ten times. J is TRBJ2-3 and V is TRBV5-1; D gene unclear. Germline V lookup: CDR1 SGHRS, CDR2 YFSETQ. The CDR3 sequence is 15 residues long. Trimming shortened V by 2 bases and J by 2 bases, and 12 bases separated the two germline ends. The DNA of the CDR3 is TGCGCCAGCAGCTTTCTTCCGTCCGTCACAGATACGCAGTATTTT. This codes for CASSFLPSVTDTQYF.

This clonotype was picked up a small number of times. A much more abundant neighbour one base away suggests this may be a read error. The chain joins TRBV5-1 to TRBJ2-5; 9 positions agree with TRBD2. Germline V gene lookup returns CDR1 SGHRS and CDR2 YFSETQ. This CDR3 comprises 14 residues. The CDR3 nucleotides read TGCGCCAGCAGCTTGGGGACTAGCGAGGGGACCAAGTACTTC. Translating it yields CASSLGTSEGTKYF. The full variable domain, its missing parts supplied by reference TRBV5-1 and TRBJ2-5, is KAGVTQTPRYLIKTRGQQVTLSCSPISGHRSVSWYQQTPGQGLQFLFEYFSETQRNKGNFPGRFSGRQFSNSRSEMNVSTLELGDSALYLCASSLGTSEGTKYFGPGTRLLVL.

This clonotype has ten or more counts. The chain recombines TRBV3-1 with TRBJ2-1; D gene uncertain. Trimming pared 5 bases from V and 7 bases from J, leaving 9 bases between. The germline CDR1 and CDR2 sequences are LGHDT and YNNKEL (reference sequence). The CDR3 extends over 12 amino acids. CDR3 bases: TGTGCCAGCAGCTACGACCCTAATGAGCAGTTCTTC. It codes for CASSYDPNEQFF.

This clonotype was detected many times. This sequence joins TRBV6-6 and TRBJ2-5, with 14 bases matching TRBD2. CDR1 and CDR2 (germline): MNHNY, SVGAGI (reference sequence). The CDR3 loop spans 19 amino acids. V dropped 6 bases and J dropped 1; count of bases not matched to a gene: 13. The CDR3 sequence is CASRPSPGLAGELQETQYF. The CDR3 bases are TGTGCCAGCAGACCTAGTCCGGGACTAGCGGGGGAACTCCAAGAGACCCAGTACTTC.

This clonotype was detected many times. The gene calls are TRBV20-1 and TRBJ2-7; D call uncertain. The CDR3 contains 12 residues. From germline, CDR1 is DFQATT and CDR2 SNEGSKA (reference sequence). Trimming pared 6 bases from V and 2 bases from J, leaving 11 bases between. The CDR3 protein is CSALRTAYEQYF. The CDR3 DNA reads as TGCAGTGCGCTTCGGACCGCCTACGAGCAGTACTTC.

This clonotype appeared many times. The chain combines TRBV20-1 with TRBJ2-5; 11 bases are shared with TRBD2. The CDR3 covers 15 residues. The ends lost 5 bases at V and 4 bases at J; junction bases unmatched: 9. From germline, CDR1 is DFQATT and CDR2 SNEGSKA (reference sequence). The DNA for the CDR3 is TGCAGTGCTTTGCCGGCTAGCGGGGGGATAGAGACCCAGTACTTC. Its translation: CSALPASGGIETQYF.

There are many counts of this clonotype. The chain links TRBV5-1 to TRBJ2-1, with 11 bases fitting TRBD2. The V gene end was trimmed by 4 bases and the J gene end by 6 bases; junction bases not matched to a gene: 6. The length of the CDR3 is 15 residues. Germline CDR1 and CDR2: SGHRS and YFSETQ. The CDR3 region is CASSPGLAGRNEQFF. The CDR3 DNA is TGCGCCAGCAGCCCTGGACTAGCGGGCCGCAATGAGCAGTTCTTC. Variable domain in full (rest from reference TRBV5-1 and TRBJ2-1): KAGVTQTPRYLIKTRGQQVTLSCSPISGHRSVSWYQQTPGQGLQFLFEYFSETQRNKGNFPGRFSGRQFSNSRSEMNVSTLELGDSALYLCASSPGLAGRNEQFFGPGTRLTVL.

Ten or more counts support this clonotype. J is TRBJ2-3 and V is TRBV5-1; D remains unclear. CDR1 SGHRS and CDR2 YFSETQ come from the germline V gene. The ends were cut back, 0 bases at V and 4 bases at J, with 12 bases in the middle. The CDR3 is made up of 15 amino acids. CDR3 loop: CASSLVSSVADTQYF. The CDR3 nucleotides read TGCGCCAGCAGCTTGGTTTCCTCGGTGGCAGATACGCAGTATTTT. The whole variable domain, remainder taken from reference TRBV5-1 and TRBJ2-3, is KAGVTQTPRYLIKTRGQQVTLSCSPISGHRSVSWYQQTPGQGLQFLFEYFSETQRNKGNFPGRFSGRQFSNSRSEMNVSTLELGDSALYLCASSLVSSVADTQYFGPGTRLTVL.

This clonotype was picked up many times. The CDR3 coding sequence is TGTGCCAGCAGCCGCGACGCACGGGCCTACGAGCAGTACGTC. This gives the protein CASSRDARAYEQYV. The genes are TRBV5-4 and TRBJ2-7; D uncertain. The CDR3 runs to 14 residues. Germline CDR1 reads SGHNT; CDR2 reads YYREEE (reference sequence). V was cut by 4 bases and J by 2 bases, with 13 bases left in between.

This clonotype was observed at least ten times. The chain links TRBV20-1 to TRBJ2-4; D gene unclear. The germline V gene encodes CDR1 DFQATT and CDR2 SNEGSKA (reference sequence). The CDR3 has 12 residues. Trimming left V 6 bases short and J 1 base short, with 7 bases between. In nucleotides, the CDR3 is TGCAGTGCCATCAAGGCCAAAAACATTCAGTACTTC. Translating it yields CSAIKAKNIQYF.

This clonotype was seen at least ten times. The rearrangement uses TRBV12-3 or TRBV12-4 and TRBJ2-7; D possibly corresponds to TRBD1 (6 bases). Trimming cost V 2 bases and J 6 bases, with 8 bases left between them. The CDR3 is 12 residues long. CDR3 nucleotide sequence: TGTGCCAGCAGTTTACTGGGGGCCGAGCAGTACGTC. Translating gives CASSLLGAEQYV.

This clonotype came up many times. The gene calls are TRBV9 and TRBJ2-5, with 10 bases that match TRBD2. The CDR3 totals 20 residues. Trimming cost V 3 bases and J 0 bases; bases outside gene matches: 17. CDR1 SGDLS and CDR2 YYNGEE come from the germline V gene. The CDR3 loop reads CASSALGDSGGPLYQETQYF. The DNA for the CDR3 is TGTGCCAGCAGCGCCTTGGGAGATAGCGGGGGGCCGCTGTACCAAGAGACCCAGTACTTC.

This chain links TRBV18 with TRBJ2-3; either TRBD1 or TRBD2 may fit D (6 bases each). The germline gives CDR1 KGHSH, CDR2 LQKENI. The V and J ends lost 6 bases and 6 bases respectively, with 19 bases between them. This CDR3 has 15 amino acids. In DNA form, the CDR3 reads TGTGCCAGCTCGCGGCTACTAGGGGGGACGGATACGCAGTATTTT. Translating it yields CASSRLLGGTDTQYF.

This clonotype was detected many times. In DNA, the CDR3 is TGCGCCAGCAGGTTGAGGGCGCCGGCAACCACCGGGGAGCTGTTTTTT. Its translation: CASRLRAPATTGELFF. The J gene is TRBJ2-2, the V gene TRBV5-1; tentative D call: TRBD2 (5 bases). V was trimmed by 5 bases and J by 4 bases, leaving 18 bases between them. The CDR3 has 16 amino acids. Germline loops: CDR1 SGHRS, CDR2 YFSETQ.

This clonotype was found many times. This chain connects TRBV12-3 or TRBV12-4 to TRBJ2-1, with TRBD2 identical over 15 bases. There are 16 residues in the CDR3. V was pared by 0 bases and J by 9 bases, with 3 bases of the junction left unmatched. The CDR3 loop reads CASSLAGTSGRSEQFF. The CDR3 nucleotides are TGTGCCAGCAGTTTAGCGGGGACTAGCGGGAGGTCTGAGCAGTTCTTC.

This clonotype was observed at least ten times. The chain uses TRBV20-1 and TRBJ2-7; 11 bases align to TRBD2. The CDR3 extends over 16 amino acids. CDR1 is DFQATT, CDR2 SNEGSKA, per germline (reference sequence). J was trimmed by 4 bases and V by 3 bases; bases with no gene match: 11. In nucleotides, the CDR3 is TGCAGTGCTAGTGGCTCGGCGGGACTAGCGGTTTACGAGCAGTACTTC. It translates to CSASGSAGLAVYEQYF.

This clonotype was seen many times. The rearrangement uses TRBV4-2 and TRBJ2-2, with 10 bases lining up with TRBD2. Germline V lookup: CDR1 LGHNA, CDR2 YNFKEQ. The trim removed 4 bases at V and 4 bases at J, leaving 15 bases unmatched. CDR3 size: 19 residues. The CDR3 here is CASSPSAGAGGPGTGELFF. CDR3 coding DNA: TGTGCCAGCAGCCCATCCGCAGGAGCGGGAGGGCCGGGCACCGGGGAGCTGTTTTTT.

This clonotype came up many times. This sequence joins TRBV19 and TRBJ2-1; D gene uncertain. Trimming stripped 7 bases from V and 6 bases from J, with 13 bases between. The CDR3 contains 13 residues. From germline, CDR1 is LNHDA and CDR2 SQIVND (reference sequence). The CDR3 loop is CASTPSLFNEQFF. CDR3 nucleotide sequence: TGTGCCAGTACCCCTAGTCTATTCAATGAGCAGTTCTTC.

This clonotype has at least ten counts. The junction and the germline gene differ at one end; a read error may be behind it. This rearrangement joins TRBV20-1 to TRBJ1-1; D perhaps matches TRBD1 (5 bases). In germline, CDR1 is DFQATT, CDR2 SNEGSKA (reference sequence). This CDR3 spans 14 amino acids. The CDR3 spells CSAREAGSYTEAFF. CDR3 DNA: TGCAGTGCCAGAGAGGCAGGGTCGTACACTGAAGCTTTCTTT.